What follows are 32 T cell receptor beta chains derived from one specimen sequenced in a study of cytomegalovirus exposure and HLA in healthy donors. PCR employed 60 Vbeta and 13 Jbeta primers. The protocol was immunoSEQ multiplex PCR, while the TCRdb copy is restricted to in-frame clones and leaves out a portion. The data contain 130,000 to 150,000 clones, about 80% of them singletons. The sequencing sample was made of PBMCs. These receptors all stem from a woman aged 55-70 years in good health and CMV-seropositive.

The J gene is TRBJ1-5, the V gene TRBV30; the D gene is possibly TRBD1 (5 bases). Germline V gene sequence: CDR1 GTSNPN, CDR2 SVGIG (reference sequence). The CDR3 is made up of 16 amino acids. The V end was cut by 2 bases, the J end by 2 bases, with 16 bases between. The DNA for the CDR3 is TGTGCCTGGAGTTTGTGGGGGGGATCCGGCAATCAGCCCCAGCATTTT. Translation: CAWSLWGGSGNQPQHF. The complete variable domain, with remaining parts taken from reference TRBV30 and TRBJ1-5, reads SQTIHQWPATLVQPVGSPLSLECTVEGTSNPNLYWYRQAAGRGLQLLFYSVGIGQISSEVPQNLSASRPQDRQFILSSKKLLLSDSGFYLCAWSLWGGSGNQPQHFGDGTRLSIL.

The CDR3 reads CASSDGTGELGEQYF. CDR3 coding DNA: TGTGCCAGCAGTGATGGGACAGGGGAGTTGGGAGAGCAGTACTTC. The chain couples TRBV27 to TRBJ2-7, with 10 bases lining up with TRBD1. V lost 5 bases and J lost 7; bases outside the gene matches: 11. The CDR3 has 15 residues. CDR1 and CDR2 (germline): MNHEY, SMNVEV (reference sequence).

On this clone: The sample carries other DNA sequences with the same CDR3. The chain links TRBV18 to TRBJ1-1, with 8 bases fitting TRBD1. Germline V lookup: CDR1 KGHSH, CDR2 LQKENI. The CDR3 runs to 13 residues. Trimming took 6 bases from V and 4 from J; bases not matched to a gene: 4. The CDR3 is CASSPTGGTEAFF. The CDR3 DNA follows: TGTGCCAGCTCCCCTACAGGGGGCACTGAAGCTTTCTTT.

The V call is TRBV28, the J call TRBJ2-2; tentative D call: TRBD1 (6 bases). Germline V CDR1 and CDR2: MDHEN, SYDVKM. The ends were cut back, 3 bases at V and 8 bases at J, with 16 bases in the middle. The CDR3 length is 15 residues. DNA for the CDR3: TGTGCCAGCAGTTTTCGTCTGGGGGCGCCGGGGGAGCTGTTTTTT. This gives the protein CASSFRLGAPGELFF.

V is TRBV5-1 and J is TRBJ1-6, with 7 bases fitting TRBD1. The CDR3 is 16 amino acids. Per the germline V gene, CDR1 is SGHRS and CDR2 is YFSETQ. Trimming removed 0 bases from V and 5 bases from J; junction bases left unmatched: 5. The CDR3 is CASSLVGTDNNSPLHF. The CDR3 DNA reads as TGCGCCAGCAGCTTGGTGGGGACAGATAATAATTCACCCCTCCACTTT. Using reference TRBV5-1 and TRBJ1-6 for the parts outside the CDR3, the full variable domain is KAGVTQTPRYLIKTRGQQVTLSCSPISGHRSVSWYQQTPGQGLQFLFEYFSETQRNKGNFPGRFSGRQFSNSRSEMNVSTLELGDSALYLCASSLVGTDNNSPLHFGNGTRLTVT.

For the CDR3, the DNA is TGCAGCGTCGTAGCTTTTGAGCAGTTCTTC. Amino acids: CSVVAFEQFF. The chain uses TRBV29-1 and TRBJ2-1; D remains unclear. This CDR3 contains 10 residues. The germline V and J ends were trimmed by 6 bases and 9 bases, with 9 bases remaining between them. The germline V gene has CDR1 SQVTM and CDR2 ANQGSEA.

The chain is built from TRBV27 and TRBJ2-7; 14 nucleotides align to TRBD2. In germline, CDR1 is MNHEY, CDR2 SMNVEV (reference sequence). J lost 1 base, V lost 6 bases, and 8 bases had no gene match. This CDR3 has 17 amino acids. CDR3 sequence (DNA): TGTGCCAGCAGACGTACCGGGACTAGCGGGAGTTCCTACGAGCAGTACTTC. Translation: CASRRTGTSGSSYEQYF.

The rearrangement joins TRBV4-1 to TRBJ1-2; D is uncertain. Germline V gene data show CDR1 as MGHRA and CDR2 as YSYEKL. The CDR3 consists of 13 residues. V lost 2 bases and J 2 bases, leaving 6 bases between the germline ends. The CDR3 spells CASSQPLNYGYTF. CDR3 DNA sequence: TGCGCCAGCAGCCAACCCTTAAACTATGGCTACACCTTC.

The chain combines TRBV7-9 with TRBJ1-2; 7 nucleotides align to TRBD1. The V gene end was trimmed by 6 bases and the J gene end by 8 bases; junction bases not matched to a gene: 9. Germline V gene lookup returns CDR1 SEHNR and CDR2 FQNEAQ (reference sequence). This CDR3 region has 13 residues. CDR3 amino acids: CASSPIDRDGYTF. The CDR3 nucleotides read TGTGCCAGCAGTCCGATCGACAGGGACGGCTACACCTTC.

The CDR3 spells CASSLYGSSYEQFF. CDR3 nucleotide sequence: TGTGCCAGCAGTTTATACGGGTCAAGCTATGAGCAGTTCTTC. The chain joins TRBV28 to TRBJ2-1; D gene uncertain. Germline lookup yields CDR1 MDHEN and CDR2 SYDVKM. This CDR3 contains 14 residues. V lost 1 base and J lost 8, with 12 bases in between. Based on the CDR3 plus reference TRBV28 and TRBJ2-1, the full variable domain is DVKVTQSSRYLVKRTGEKVFLECVQDMDHENMFWYRQDPGLGLRLIYFSYDVKMKEKGDIPEGYSVSREKKERFSLILESASTNQTSMYLCASSLYGSSYEQFFGPGTRLTVL.

This chain uses TRBV4-3 with TRBJ2-1; possible D gene TRBD2, 5 bases. Trimming left V 0 bases short and J 0 bases short, with 9 bases between. Germline loops: CDR1 LGHNA, CDR2 YSLEER. This CDR3 region has 16 residues. The CDR3 DNA is TGCGCCAGCAGCCAAGATTGGAGGAGCTCCTACAATGAGCAGTTCTTC. As protein: CASSQDWRSSYNEQFF.

The rearrangement links TRBV7-6 to TRBJ2-7, with D maybe TRBD2 (5 bases). The CDR3 extends over 14 amino acids. Per germline, CDR1 SGHVS and CDR2 FNYEAQ. The V end was cut by 4 bases, the J end by 3 bases, with 13 bases between. The chain's CDR3 is CASSSTLGYYEQYF. In DNA form, the CDR3 reads TGTGCCAGCAGCTCTACACTAGGTTACTACGAGCAGTACTTC.

J is TRBJ2-7 and V is TRBV7-2, with 8 bases lining up with TRBD2. From germline, CDR1 is SGHTA and CDR2 FQGNSA. The CDR3 spans 12 residues. Germline trimming cut 6 bases from V and 11 bases from J; bases unmatched to any gene: 9. The CDR3 loop is CASSRPGGRKYF. CDR3 nucleotides: TGTGCCAGCAGTCGACCGGGGGGGCGGAAGTACTTC.

This clone was observed a single time. The V gene is TRBV14, the J gene TRBJ2-7; TRBD2 matches 8 bases. The J segment lost 7 bases and the V segment lost 1 base, leaving 6 bases of the junction unmatched. This CDR3 has 14 amino acids. The germline CDR1 and CDR2 sequences are SGHDN and FVKESK. The CDR3 sequence is CASSQASGRYEQYF. CDR3 sequence (DNA): TGTGCCAGCAGCCAAGCTAGCGGGCGTTATGAGCAGTACTTC.

V and J are TRBV28 and TRBJ2-2, with D perhaps being TRBD1 or TRBD2 (7 bases each). V lost 10 bases, J lost 4 bases, and 19 bases lay in between. CDR3 size: 15 residues. From germline, CDR1 is MDHEN and CDR2 SYDVKM. In DNA form, the CDR3 reads TGTGCCACCAGGGGGGGGAGTTGGGGCACCGGGGAGCTGTTTTTT. The encoded protein is CATRGGSWGTGELFF.

This chain joins TRBV2 and TRBJ1-5, with 7 nucleotides matching TRBD1. The CDR3 extends over 14 amino acids. Trimming took 6 bases from V and 7 from J; bases not matched to a gene: 9. Germline CDR1 and CDR2: SNHLY and FYNNEI. Here the CDR3 reads CASSATGPGQPQHF. In nucleotides, the CDR3 is TGTGCCAGCAGCGCGACAGGGCCGGGCCAGCCCCAGCATTTT.

The chain joins TRBV4-1 to TRBJ1-4; the D is unclear. The germline V gene encodes CDR1 MGHRA and CDR2 YSYEKL. V lost 4 bases to trimming and J lost 7 bases, with 10 bases between them. The CDR3 is 13 amino acids. This chain's CDR3 is CASSRANREKLFF. The CDR3 coding sequence is TGCGCCAGCAGCCGGGCAAATCGTGAAAAACTGTTTTTT.

This clone was observed once. CDR3 amino acids: CARSLSSYRGDTEAFF. The CDR3 DNA sequence: TGTGCCAGAAGCTTGTCCTCGTACAGGGGGGACACTGAAGCTTTCTTT. The chain has TRBV5-3 and TRBJ1-1, with 8 bases that match TRBD1. TRBV5-3 is placed among ORFs of uncertain function. The CDR3 has 16 residues. With 1 base clipped from V and 3 bases from J, the junction kept 8 bases outside the gene matches.

The chain combines TRBV7-8 with TRBJ1-1; the D gene is possibly TRBD1 (5 bases). Trimming removed 4 bases from V and 4 bases from J, with 16 bases in between. Germline values: CDR1 SGHVS, CDR2 FQNEAQ. The CDR3 totals 15 residues. CDR3 in amino acids: CASSSDGAGGTEAFF. The CDR3 DNA is TGTGCCAGCAGCTCTGACGGAGCGGGGGGCACTGAAGCTTTCTTT.

V is TRBV19 and J is TRBJ1-1; TRBD1 agrees at 10 bases. CDR3 size: 20 residues. Unmatched junction bases numbered 18, after V lost 0 bases and J lost 5 bases. CDR1 is LNHDA and CDR2 is SQIVND in the germline V gene (reference sequence). The CDR3 here is CASSIDVPGQGTGGRTEAFF. The CDR3 nucleotides read TGTGCCAGTAGTATAGATGTCCCGGGACAGGGGACCGGGGGTCGAACTGAAGCTTTCTTT.

This chain joins TRBV28 and TRBJ1-1; perhaps TRBD1 as D (6 bases). The CDR3 covers 13 residues. Germline loops: CDR1 MDHEN, CDR2 SYDVKM. The germline V and J ends were trimmed by 10 bases and 0 bases, with 12 bases remaining between them. CDR3 in DNA: TGTGCCACCCACAGGGCGATGAACACTGAAGCTTTCTTT. It translates to CATHRAMNTEAFF.

The genes are TRBV4-3 and TRBJ2-1, with 10 bases fitting TRBD1. V gave up 0 bases and J gave up 4 bases; unmatched junction bases: 3. Per the germline V gene, CDR1 is LGHNA and CDR2 is YSLEER. The length of the CDR3 is 16 residues. The CDR3 DNA sequence: TGCGCCAGCAGCCAAGATTTGGGACAGGGGTACAATGAGCAGTTCTTC. Its translation: CASSQDLGQGYNEQFF.

V gene TRBV29-1 combines with J gene TRBJ2-7, with 11 bases aligning to TRBD2. This CDR3 is 15 amino acids long. CDR1 and CDR2 (germline): SQVTM, ANQGSEA. With V trimmed by 5 bases and J by 5 bases, 11 bases remained unmatched. CDR3 sequence: CSVTTTSGTAHEQYF. For the CDR3, the DNA is TGCAGCGTTACGACGACTAGCGGGACGGCTCACGAGCAGTACTTC.

The chain uses TRBV5-5 and TRBJ1-2, with D possibly TRBD1 on 5 matching bases. Trimming shortened V by 0 bases and J by 4 bases, and 10 bases separated the two germline ends. The CDR3 contains 14 residues. CDR1 is SGHKS and CDR2 is YYEKEE in the germline V gene (reference sequence). The CDR3 spells CASSLDRRTYGYTF. In DNA form, the CDR3 reads TGTGCCAGCAGCTTGGACAGGCGAACCTATGGCTACACCTTC.

The chain links TRBV27 to TRBJ2-1; D remains ambiguous. CDR1 and CDR2 (germline): MNHEY, SMNVEV (reference sequence). The V end was cut by 6 bases, the J end by 6 bases, with 9 bases between. The CDR3 runs 12 residues. The CDR3: CASRLVSNEQFF. The CDR3 DNA sequence: TGTGCCAGCAGATTAGTATCCAATGAGCAGTTCTTC.

This rearrangement joins TRBV11-3 to TRBJ2-7; 10 bases match TRBD2. V lost 5 bases to trimming and J lost 6 bases; unmatched junction nucleotides: 10. This CDR3 spans 15 amino acids. Germline loops: CDR1 SGHNT, CDR2 YENEEA. In DNA, the CDR3 is TGTGCCAGCAGCCGAGTAGGGCTAGCGGGAGTCGAGCAGTACTTC. Translating gives CASSRVGLAGVEQYF.

The CDR3 sequence is CASSYSTGPGGRGVSTDTQYF. CDR3 nucleotides: TGTGCCAGCAGTTACTCAACCGGACCGGGCGGGAGGGGGGTTAGCACAGATACGCAGTATTTT. V is TRBV6-7 and J is TRBJ2-3, with TRBD2 matching over 9 bases. TRBV6-7 is known as an ORF, though its function is uncertain. V lost 0 bases, J lost 0 bases, and 16 bases stayed unmatched. The CDR3 consists of 21 residues.

The CDR3 sequence: CSVHGLAGTYEQYF. As DNA, the CDR3 is TGCAGCGTACACGGGCTAGCGGGTACCTACGAGCAGTACTTC. The V and J genes are TRBV29-1 and TRBJ2-5; 8 nucleotides match TRBD2. The DNA end lines up better with TRBJ2-7; the J call may be wrong. Germline V gives CDR1 SQVTM, CDR2 ANQGSEA. The CDR3 is made up of 14 amino acids.

This clone has only a few counts. The chain joins TRBV4-2 to TRBJ1-2, with a possible D match to TRBD1 (5 bases). In germline, CDR1 is LGHNA, CDR2 YNFKEQ. V shed 0 bases and J shed 0 bases, with 17 bases lying between them. This CDR3 spans 18 amino acids. CDR3 residues: CASSQDRPGPGANYGYTF. The CDR3, as DNA: TGTGCCAGCAGCCAAGATAGGCCAGGGCCGGGTGCTAACTATGGCTACACCTTC.

The chain couples TRBV28 to TRBJ1-2; TRBD1 might be the D (5 bases). The CDR3 length is 12 residues. Trimming took off 6 bases at V and 13 bases at J, with 18 bases between the two ends. CDR1 is MDHEN, CDR2 SYDVKM, per germline. This chain's CDR3 is CASSIGPGSRTF. In DNA, the CDR3 is TGTGCCAGCAGCATAGGGCCAGGGTCCCGCACCTTC.

The rearrangement uses TRBV4-3 and TRBJ2-7, with TRBD2 as a possible D gene (6 bases). Trimming left V 1 base short and J 6 bases short, with 22 bases between. From germline, CDR1 is LGHNA and CDR2 YSLEER. CDR3 length equals 17 residues. In DNA form, the CDR3 reads TGCGCCAGCAGCCAAGGTTTACTTAAAGGGGCGGGGAGCGAGCAGTACTTC. Translating gives CASSQGLLKGAGSEQYF.

The rearrangement uses TRBV6-6 and TRBJ1-1; no reliable D call. V was cut by 5 bases and J by 7 bases, with 8 bases left in between. Germline CDR1 MNHNY, CDR2 SVGAGI (reference sequence). This CDR3 has 11 residues. The CDR3 DNA reads TGTGCCAGCAGTCCCGGGGTTGAAGCTTTCTTT. Encoded protein: CASSPGVEAFF.